These 19 T cell receptor beta chains originate from one sample sequenced in a study of CD8+ T cells in alopecia areata. Following RNA extraction, reverse transcription yielded cDNA that acted as the sequencing template. The method was immunoSEQ multiplex PCR; TCRdb's version includes in-frame clones alone and lacks a portion of them. The sample shows 100,000 to 150,000 clones, 47% of them seen only once. Sequencing was done on a sample of NKG2D-low CD8+ T cells sorted from blood. Every receptor here comes from a human donor with alopecia areata.

This chain connects TRBV4-3 to TRBJ2-7; maybe TRBD2 (6 bases). Germline V CDR1 and CDR2: LGHNA, YSLEER. The CDR3 consists of 15 residues. V lost 0 bases and J lost 4, with 13 bases in between. The CDR3, as DNA: TGCGCCAGCAGCCAAGAGAGTAGCGGTAATTACGAGCAGTACTTC. Residues: CASSQESSGNYEQYF.

J is TRBJ2-7 and V is TRBV30; a weak D match, TRBD1 (6 bases). Trimming took off 7 bases at V and 1 base at J, with 14 bases between the two ends. The germline CDR1 and CDR2 sequences are GTSNPN and SVGIG (reference sequence). This CDR3 has 13 amino acids. CDR3 amino acids: CAYSRDTSYEQYF. The CDR3 DNA sequence: TGTGCCTACTCCCGGGACACTTCCTACGAGCAGTACTTC. The whole variable domain, filled in from reference TRBV30 and TRBJ2-7, reads SQTIHQWPATLVQPVGSPLSLECTVEGTSNPNLYWYRQAAGRGLQLLFYSVGIGQISSEVPQNLSASRPQDRQFILSSKKLLLSDSGFYLCAYSRDTSYEQYFGPGTRLTVT.

This clone was seen a handful of times. The V gene is TRBV14, the J gene TRBJ1-2, with D hard to call. This CDR3 has 13 amino acids. Between the trimmed V and J ends, which lost 0 bases and 8 bases, there was a span of 10 bases. CDR1 and CDR2 from the germline V gene are SGHDN and FVKESK. Written as DNA, the CDR3 is TGTGCCAGCAGCCAAGAACCGGGCCCGGGCTACACCTTC. Protein sequence: CASSQEPGPGYTF.

The V call is TRBV4-3, the J call TRBJ1-2; D remains ambiguous. This CDR3 region has 12 residues. Trimming took 0 bases from V and 8 from J, leaving 7 bases between them. Germline V lookup: CDR1 LGHNA, CDR2 YSLEER. The CDR3: CASSQDGVGYTF. DNA for the CDR3: TGCGCCAGCAGCCAAGATGGGGTCGGCTACACCTTC.

J is TRBJ1-2 and V is TRBV5-1; TRBD1 matches 7 bases. The CDR3 contains 14 residues. V gave up 4 bases and J gave up 5 bases; unmatched junction bases: 8. Germline lookup yields CDR1 SGHRS and CDR2 YFSETQ. CDR3 sequence (DNA): TGCGCCAGCAGCCATGAGGGACAGCCTTATGGCTACACCTTC. Translated: CASSHEGQPYGYTF.

The chain recombines TRBV4-1 with TRBJ2-3; D tentatively reads TRBD1 or TRBD2 (5 bases each). Germline CDR1 reads MGHRA; CDR2 reads YSYEKL. The V and J ends lost 1 base and 4 bases respectively, with 9 bases between them. The CDR3 extends over 14 amino acids. CDR3 nucleotide sequence: TGCGCCAGCAGCCAAGGGTTGGGGGCAGATACGCAGTATTTT. Its protein product is CASSQGLGADTQYF.

This chain uses TRBV30 with TRBJ2-1, with D unclear. CDR3 length equals 11 residues. The ends were cut back, 3 bases at V and 8 bases at J, with 8 bases in the middle. Germline CDR1 reads GTSNPN; CDR2 reads SVGIG (reference sequence). Here the CDR3 DNA reads TGTGCCTGGAGGGGATCCCATGAGCAGTTCTTC. Its protein is CAWRGSHEQFF.

The V and J genes are TRBV11-2 and TRBJ2-2; D is unclear. Trimming removed 7 bases from V and 4 bases from J, with 16 bases in between. Germline values: CDR1 SGHAT, CDR2 FQNNGV. The CDR3 runs 15 residues. The CDR3 nucleotides read TGTGCCAGCACCGACATTGTAGCTGGCACCGGGGAGCTGTTTTTT. This gives the protein CASTDIVAGTGELFF.

The rearrangement joins TRBV29-1 to TRBJ1-2, with 7 bases identical to TRBD1. The germline V gene has CDR1 SQVTM and CDR2 ANQGSEA. V lost 4 bases, J lost 7 bases, and 6 bases stayed unmatched. The CDR3 has 12 amino acids. CDR3 DNA sequence: TGCAGCGTTGGTTCCGGGACAGTTGGCTACACCTTC. Translation gives CSVGSGTVGYTF.

This clone occurred a few times. The chain joins TRBV29-1 to TRBJ2-7; 7 nucleotides align to TRBD1. Looked up from germline, CDR1 is SQVTM and CDR2 is ANQGSEA. CDR3 length: 11 residues. With V trimmed by 5 bases and J by 5 bases, 3 bases remained unmatched. CDR3 sequence: CSVSTGDEQYF. The CDR3 DNA is TGCAGCGTTTCAACAGGGGACGAGCAGTACTTC.

This clone was seen only a few times. CDR3 loop: CSVEVSGAARRVNEQFF. CDR3 DNA: TGCAGCGTTGAAGTCAGTGGAGCAGCCCGAAGGGTCAATGAGCAGTTCTTC. The chain links TRBV29-1 to TRBJ2-1; D ambiguous. Germline CDR1 is SQVTM and CDR2 is ANQGSEA. This CDR3 spans 17 amino acids. V shed 1 base and J shed 6 bases, with 22 bases lying between them.

The chain has TRBV2 and TRBJ2-4; 8 nucleotides agree with TRBD2. The CDR3 has 19 amino acids. V shed 8 bases and J 0 bases; nucleotides not matched to a gene: 18. Per the germline V gene, CDR1 is SNHLY and CDR2 is FYNNEI. The CDR3 DNA reads as TGTGCCAGCGGGGACGGGGGGGCCTCGCGCCCCCTAGCCAAAAACATTCAGTACTTC. Encoded protein: CASGDGGASRPLAKNIQYF.

V is TRBV11-2 and J is TRBJ2-7; D not certain. The CDR3 runs 12 residues. V was cut by 5 bases and J by 5 bases, with 10 bases left in between. CDR1 and CDR2 from the germline V gene are SGHAT and FQNNGV. This CDR3 reads CASSLGIHEQYF. CDR3 DNA: TGTGCCAGCAGCCTGGGCATCCACGAGCAGTACTTC. The variable domain in full, completed from reference TRBV11-2 and TRBJ2-7, reads EAGVAQSPRYKIIEKRQSVAFWCNPISGHATLYWYQQILGQGPKLLIQFQNNGVVDDSQLPKDRFSAERLKGVDSTLKIQPAKLEDSAVYLCASSLGIHEQYFGPGTRLTVT.

V and J are TRBV27 and TRBJ2-1; 10 bases match TRBD2. CDR1 and CDR2 (germline): MNHEY, SMNVEV (reference sequence). V was pared by 8 bases and J by 5 bases, with 3 bases of the junction left unmatched. The CDR3 length is 13 residues. The CDR3 is CASGTSGDNEQFF. In DNA form, the CDR3 reads TGTGCCAGCGGAACTAGCGGGGACAATGAGCAGTTCTTC.

This clone was counted a single time. The chain employs TRBV9 and TRBJ2-1; D is possibly TRBD1 or TRBD2 (5 bases each). Looked up from germline, CDR1 is SGDLS and CDR2 is YYNGEE. V gave up 0 bases and J gave up 9 bases, with 10 bases separating them. This CDR3 is 13 amino acids long. Here the CDR3 reads CASSVDSGGEQFF. CDR3 in DNA: TGTGCCAGCAGCGTAGATAGTGGGGGTGAGCAGTTCTTC.

This sequence joins TRBV27 and TRBJ2-7; TRBD1 aligns across 12 bases. Losses at the gene ends were 5 bases for V and 5 bases for J; bases not matched to a gene: 4. The CDR3 sequence is 14 residues long. Germline V lookup: CDR1 MNHEY, CDR2 SMNVEV (reference sequence). Written as DNA, the CDR3 is TGTGCCAGCAGTGACCGGGACAGGGGGCACGAGCAGTACTTC. Translation gives CASSDRDRGHEQYF.

About this clone itself: This sample also contains other DNA sequences that code for the same CDR3. The chain uses TRBV27 and TRBJ1-1; 9 bases map to TRBD1. This CDR3 spans 13 amino acids. Trimming removed 4 bases from V and 4 bases from J; junction bases left unmatched: 1. CDR1 is MNHEY and CDR2 is SMNVEV in the germline V gene (reference sequence). The CDR3 loop reads CASSSTGGTEAFF. In DNA form, the CDR3 reads TGTGCCAGCAGTTCGACAGGGGGCACTGAAGCTTTCTTT.

This clone was found a few times. This chain connects TRBV29-1 to TRBJ2-2; no reliable D call. The CDR3 has 11 amino acids. Germline CDR1 SQVTM, CDR2 ANQGSEA. V lost 1 base and J 8 bases, leaving 5 bases between the germline ends. DNA of the CDR3: TGCAGCGTTGAAGGCGGTGGGGAGCTGTTTTTT. It encodes CSVEGGGELFF.

This clone has only a few counts. This rearrangement joins TRBV7-9 to TRBJ2-1; TRBD2 aligns across 7 bases. V gave up 4 bases and J gave up 7 bases; unmatched junction bases: 10. The CDR3 consists of 15 residues. CDR1 is SEHNR and CDR2 is FQNEAQ in the germline V gene (reference sequence). The CDR3 region is CASSSGERDGNEQFF. The CDR3 bases are TGTGCCAGCAGCTCAGGCGAGCGGGACGGGAATGAGCAGTTCTTC. Full variable domain (rest looked up from reference TRBV7-9 and TRBJ2-1): DTGVSQNPRHKITKRGQNVTFRCDPISEHNRLYWYRQTLGQGPEFLTYFQNEAQLEKSRLLSDRFSAERPKGSFSTLEIQRTEQGDSAMYLCASSSGERDGNEQFFGPGTRLTVL.